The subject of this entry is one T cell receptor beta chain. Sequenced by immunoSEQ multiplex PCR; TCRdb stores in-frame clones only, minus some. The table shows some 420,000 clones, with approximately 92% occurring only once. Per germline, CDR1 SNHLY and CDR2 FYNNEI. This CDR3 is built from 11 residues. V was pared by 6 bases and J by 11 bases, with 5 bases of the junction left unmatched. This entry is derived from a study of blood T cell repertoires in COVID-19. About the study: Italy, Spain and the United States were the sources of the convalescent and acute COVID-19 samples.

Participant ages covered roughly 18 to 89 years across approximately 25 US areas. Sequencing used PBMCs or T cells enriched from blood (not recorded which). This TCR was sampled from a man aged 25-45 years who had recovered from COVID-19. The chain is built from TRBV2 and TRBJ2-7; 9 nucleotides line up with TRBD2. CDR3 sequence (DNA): TGTGCCAGCAGGCTAGCGGGAACTGAGTACTTC. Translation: CASRLAGTEYF.